The source of this TCR beta chain is a study of control samples from healthy donors and cancer patients. Method: immunoSEQ multiplex PCR; TCRdb's copy keeps in-frame clones and lacks some. The repertoire includes 100,000 or so clones, around three quarters of them detected once, and over 9.5% sits in the top ten. This TCR came from a woman aged 25-40 years in good health. Sequencing was performed on blood.

The CDR3 DNA reads TGCGCCAGCAGCCACGAAACTAATGAAAAACTGTTTTTT. Protein: CASSHETNEKLFF. The rearrangement links TRBV5-1 to TRBJ1-4; D remains ambiguous. Germline V gene data show CDR1 as SGHRS and CDR2 as YFSETQ. Trimming cost V 4 bases and J 1 base, with 5 bases left between them. The length of the CDR3 is 13 residues.